This T cell receptor (beta chain) was recorded in a study of blood T cells in healthy people across ages. Study-wide points: Greater diversity and more naive CD4+ cells were seen in long-lived donors than in aged donors.

For this clonotype: Its target is not known.

The CDR3 extends over 15 amino acids. Trimming cost V 8 bases and J 7 bases, with 24 bases left between them. Germline V gene sequence: CDR1 MDHEN, CDR2 SYDVKM. Then a second PCR, running about 6 to 11 cycles, was carried out with a sample-barcoded 5' primer and a J-beta primer mix. TCRdb independently ran MiXCR on the 5' RACE reads; one entry per CDR3 protein. The table lists 380,000 or so distinct CDR3 sequences, approximately 47% of them singletons. The chain recombines TRBV28 with TRBJ2-7; possible D gene TRBD2, 5 bases. The sequence was collected from a man between 60 and 75 years old in good health. The material sequenced was blood. The CDR3 loop is CASCQFGLSSGEQYF. DNA for the CDR3: TGTGCCAGCTGCCAATTCGGGTTATCATCGGGGGAGCAGTACTTC.